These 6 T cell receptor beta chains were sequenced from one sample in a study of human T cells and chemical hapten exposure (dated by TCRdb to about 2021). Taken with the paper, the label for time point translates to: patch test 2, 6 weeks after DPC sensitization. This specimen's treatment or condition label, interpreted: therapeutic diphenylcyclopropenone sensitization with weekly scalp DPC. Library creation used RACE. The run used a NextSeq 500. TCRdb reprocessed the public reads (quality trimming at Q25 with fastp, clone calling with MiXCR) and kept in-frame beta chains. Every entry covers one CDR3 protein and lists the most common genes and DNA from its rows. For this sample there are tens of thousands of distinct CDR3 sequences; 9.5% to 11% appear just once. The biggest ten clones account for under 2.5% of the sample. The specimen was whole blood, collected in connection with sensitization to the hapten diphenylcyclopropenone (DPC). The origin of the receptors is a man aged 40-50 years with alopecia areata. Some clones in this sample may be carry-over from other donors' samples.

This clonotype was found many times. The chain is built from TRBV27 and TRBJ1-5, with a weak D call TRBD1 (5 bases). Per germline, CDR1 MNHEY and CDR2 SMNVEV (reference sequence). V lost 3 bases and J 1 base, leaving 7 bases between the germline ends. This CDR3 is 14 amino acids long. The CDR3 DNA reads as TGTGCCAGCAGTTTGGGGGACAGCAATCAGCCCCAGCATTTT. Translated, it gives CASSLGDSNQPQHF.

The CDR3 DNA reads as TGTGCCAGCAGGGCTAGCAACACCGGGGAGCTGTTTTTT. Protein: CASRASNTGELFF. V and J are TRBV6-2 or TRBV6-3 and TRBJ2-2; D may be TRBD2 (5 bases). Looked up from germline, CDR1 is MNHEY and CDR2 is SVGEGT. Trimming pared 6 bases from V and 2 bases from J, leaving 7 bases between. This CDR3 has 13 amino acids.

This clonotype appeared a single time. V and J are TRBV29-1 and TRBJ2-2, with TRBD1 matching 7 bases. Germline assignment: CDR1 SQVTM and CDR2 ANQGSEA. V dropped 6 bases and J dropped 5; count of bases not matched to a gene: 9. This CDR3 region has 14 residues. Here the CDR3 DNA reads TGCAGCGTAATAGGACAGGAAGCAACCGGGGAGCTGTTTTTT. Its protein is CSVIGQEATGELFF.

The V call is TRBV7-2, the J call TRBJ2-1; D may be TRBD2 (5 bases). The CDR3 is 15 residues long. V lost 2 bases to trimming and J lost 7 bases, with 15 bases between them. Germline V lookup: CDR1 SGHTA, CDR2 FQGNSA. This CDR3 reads CASSLQFGLRNEQFF. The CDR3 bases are TGTGCCAGCAGCTTACAATTCGGACTCAGGAATGAGCAGTTCTTC.

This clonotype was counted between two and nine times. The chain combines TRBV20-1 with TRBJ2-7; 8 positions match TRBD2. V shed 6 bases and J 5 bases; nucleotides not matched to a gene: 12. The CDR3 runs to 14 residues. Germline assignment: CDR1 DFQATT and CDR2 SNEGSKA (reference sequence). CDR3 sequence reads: CSAPREGRGDEQYF. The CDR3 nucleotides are TGCAGTGCCCCTCGGGAGGGCCGGGGGGACGAGCAGTACTTC.

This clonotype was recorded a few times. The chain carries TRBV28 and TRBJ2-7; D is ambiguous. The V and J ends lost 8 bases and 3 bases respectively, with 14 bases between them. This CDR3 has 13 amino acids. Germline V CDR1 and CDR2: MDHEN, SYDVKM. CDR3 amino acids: CASGEPPLYEQYF. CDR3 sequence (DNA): TGTGCCAGCGGGGAACCGCCCCTCTACGAGCAGTACTTC. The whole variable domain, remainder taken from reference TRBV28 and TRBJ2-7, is DVKVTQSSRYLVKRTGEKVFLECVQDMDHENMFWYRQDPGLGLRLIYFSYDVKMKEKGDIPEGYSVSREKKERFSLILESASTNQTSMYLCASGEPPLYEQYFGPGTRLTVT.